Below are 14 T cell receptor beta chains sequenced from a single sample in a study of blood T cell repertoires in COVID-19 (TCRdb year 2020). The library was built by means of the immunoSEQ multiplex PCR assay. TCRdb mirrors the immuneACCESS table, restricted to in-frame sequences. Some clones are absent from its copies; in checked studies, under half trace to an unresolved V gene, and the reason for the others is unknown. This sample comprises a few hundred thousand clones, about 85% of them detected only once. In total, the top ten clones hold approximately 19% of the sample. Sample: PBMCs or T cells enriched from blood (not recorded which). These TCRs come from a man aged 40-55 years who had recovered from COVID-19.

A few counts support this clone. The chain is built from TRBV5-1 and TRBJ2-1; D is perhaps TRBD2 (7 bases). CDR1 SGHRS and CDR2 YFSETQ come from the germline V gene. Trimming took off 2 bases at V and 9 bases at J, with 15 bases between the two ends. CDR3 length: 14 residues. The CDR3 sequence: CASSLPRGAGEQFF. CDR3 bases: TGCGCCAGCAGCTTACCCCGGGGGGCAGGTGAGCAGTTCTTC.

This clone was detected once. CDR3 amino acids: CATRGTSGSEQETQYF. The CDR3 nucleotides are TGTGCCACCAGGGGGACTAGCGGGAGTGAACAAGAGACCCAGTACTTC. The chain combines TRBV24-1 with TRBJ2-5, with TRBD2 identical over 14 bases. This CDR3 is 16 amino acids long. The V gene end was trimmed by 7 bases and the J gene end by 2 bases; junction bases not matched to a gene: 5. Germline assignment: CDR1 KGHDR and CDR2 SFDVKD.

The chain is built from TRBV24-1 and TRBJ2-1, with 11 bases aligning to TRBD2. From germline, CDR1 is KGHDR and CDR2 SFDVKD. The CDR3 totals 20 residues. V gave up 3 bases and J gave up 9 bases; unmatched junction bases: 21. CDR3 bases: TGTGCCACCAGTGATGGTAAGGGGACTAGCGGAAACATAAGACGTGGTGAGCAGTTCTTC. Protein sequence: CATSDGKGTSGNIRRGEQFF.

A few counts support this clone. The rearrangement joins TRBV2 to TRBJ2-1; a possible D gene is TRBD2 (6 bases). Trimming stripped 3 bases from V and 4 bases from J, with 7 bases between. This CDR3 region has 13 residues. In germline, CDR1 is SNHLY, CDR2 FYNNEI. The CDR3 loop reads CASSEREYNEQFF. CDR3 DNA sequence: TGTGCCAGCAGTGAGCGGGAATACAATGAGCAGTTCTTC.

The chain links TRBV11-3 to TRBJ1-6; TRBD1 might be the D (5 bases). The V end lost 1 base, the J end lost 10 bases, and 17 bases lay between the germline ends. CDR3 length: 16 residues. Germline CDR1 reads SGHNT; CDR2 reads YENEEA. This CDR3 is CASSLGIAGRGSPLHF. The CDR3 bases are TGTGCCAGCAGCTTAGGAATCGCGGGAAGGGGATCACCCCTCCACTTT.

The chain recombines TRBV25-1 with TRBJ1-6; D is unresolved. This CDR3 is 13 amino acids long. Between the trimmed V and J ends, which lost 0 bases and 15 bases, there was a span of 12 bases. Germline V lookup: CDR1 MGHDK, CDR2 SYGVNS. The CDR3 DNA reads TGTGCCAGCAGTGAATATGAAGAGTCGCACCTCCACTTT. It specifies CASSEYEESHLHF.

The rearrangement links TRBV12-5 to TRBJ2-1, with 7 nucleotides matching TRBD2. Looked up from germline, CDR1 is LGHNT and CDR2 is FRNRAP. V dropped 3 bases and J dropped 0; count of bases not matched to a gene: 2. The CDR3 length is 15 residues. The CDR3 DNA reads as TGTGCTAGTGGTTTCGGGGAGGGCTCCTACAATGAGCAGTTCTTC. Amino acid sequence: CASGFGEGSYNEQFF. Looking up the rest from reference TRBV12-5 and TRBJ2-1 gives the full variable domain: DARVTQTPRHKVTEMGQEVTMRCQPILGHNTVFWYRQTMMQGLELLAYFRNRAPLDDSGMPKDRFSAEMPDATLATLKIQPSEPRDSAVYFCASGFGEGSYNEQFFGPGTRLTVL.

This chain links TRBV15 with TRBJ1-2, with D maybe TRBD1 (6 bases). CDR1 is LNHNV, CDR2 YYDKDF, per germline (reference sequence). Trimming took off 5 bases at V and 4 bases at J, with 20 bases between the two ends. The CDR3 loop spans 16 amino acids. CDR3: CATSPPRDKPSYGYTF. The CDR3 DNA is TGTGCCACCAGCCCTCCCCGGGACAAGCCCTCCTATGGCTACACCTTC.

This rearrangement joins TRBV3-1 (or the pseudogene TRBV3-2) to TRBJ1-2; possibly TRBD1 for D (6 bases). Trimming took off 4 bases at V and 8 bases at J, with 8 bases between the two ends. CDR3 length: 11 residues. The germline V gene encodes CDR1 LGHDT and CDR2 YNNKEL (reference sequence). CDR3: CASSPGTGYTF. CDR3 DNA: TGTGCCAGCAGCCCCGGGACAGGCTACACCTTC.

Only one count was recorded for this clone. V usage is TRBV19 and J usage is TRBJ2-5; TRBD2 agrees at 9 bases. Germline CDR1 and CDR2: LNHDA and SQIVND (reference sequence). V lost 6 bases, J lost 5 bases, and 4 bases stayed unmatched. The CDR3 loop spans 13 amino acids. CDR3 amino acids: CASSASGRETQYF. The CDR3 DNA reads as TGTGCCAGTAGCGCGAGCGGGAGGGAGACCCAGTACTTC.

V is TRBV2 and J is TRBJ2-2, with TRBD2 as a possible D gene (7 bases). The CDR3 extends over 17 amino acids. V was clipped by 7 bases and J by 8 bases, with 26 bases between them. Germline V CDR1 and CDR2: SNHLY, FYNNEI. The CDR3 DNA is TGTGCCAGCATTCCGGGGAGGGGGAAGTCCGCGAGAGGGGAGCTGTTTTTT. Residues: CASIPGRGKSARGELFF.

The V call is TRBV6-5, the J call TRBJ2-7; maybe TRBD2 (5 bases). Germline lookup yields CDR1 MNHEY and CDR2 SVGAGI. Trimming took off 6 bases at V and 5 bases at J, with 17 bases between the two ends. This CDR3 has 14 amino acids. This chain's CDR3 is CASRSRPPRDEQYF. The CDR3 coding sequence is TGTGCCAGCAGAAGCCGGCCCCCGAGGGACGAGCAGTACTTC.

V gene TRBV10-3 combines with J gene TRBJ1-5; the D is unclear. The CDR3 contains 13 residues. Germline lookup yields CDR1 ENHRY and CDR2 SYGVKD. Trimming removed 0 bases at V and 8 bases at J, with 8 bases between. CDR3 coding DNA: TGTGCCATCAGTGAGTCCAGTATGGAGCCCCAGCATTTT. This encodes CAISESSMEPQHF.

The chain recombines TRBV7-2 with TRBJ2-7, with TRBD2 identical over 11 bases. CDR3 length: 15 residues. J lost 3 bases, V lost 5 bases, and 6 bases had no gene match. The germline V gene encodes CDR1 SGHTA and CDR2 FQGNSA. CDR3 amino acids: CASSVTGTSGYEQYF. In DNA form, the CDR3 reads TGTGCCAGCAGCGTAACCGGGACTAGCGGCTACGAGCAGTACTTC.